The clone carrying this TCR beta chain was detected many times. Its specificity is unknown. This sample is part of a study of cytomegalovirus exposure and HLA in healthy donors. Study conclusions and caveats: TCR clusters originating in the first cohort tended to co-occur in the roughly 120 validation repertoires, according to a later analysis.

Profiled with immunoSEQ multiplex PCR; TCRdb holds only in-frame clones, not every one. Seen here are 200,000 or so clones, less than 85% observed once, and the top ten hold roughly 6%. The CDR3 sequence is 14 residues long. Trimming took 3 bases from V and 0 from J, leaving 8 bases between them. Germline loops: CDR1 SEHNR, CDR2 FQNEAQ (reference sequence). This chain uses TRBV7-9 with TRBJ1-2; D uncertain. The sample was PBMCs. The clonotype originates from a young woman in good health and CMV-seronegative. The CDR3 nucleotides read TGTGCCAGCAGCTTCTTAAGCGCTAACTATGGCTACACCTTC. Its translation is CASSFLSANYGYTF.